This T cell receptor beta chain was identified during a study of cytomegalovirus exposure and HLA in healthy donors. The wider study: The Caucasian-associated ancestry cluster held roughly 84% of approximately 400 genotyped donors.

The ends lost 1 base at V and 7 bases at J; junction bases unmatched: 3. The V gene's germline CDR1 is SGHRS and CDR2 YFSETQ. CDR3 length: 13 amino acids. Overall study results and limits: A later analysis found that most CMV-associated TCR beta chains appeared HLA-restricted. Later analysis associated a missense DCLRE1C variant with TCR beta V- and J-gene trimming. In an earlier analysis, in some 540 donors, most V segments appeared productive either ~87% or ~30% of the time.

Notes on this clone: Its antigen is unidentified.

This PCR relied on a set of 60 Vbeta primers and 13 Jbeta primers. Sequencing was performed with immunoSEQ multiplex PCR; in TCRdb, only in-frame clones are kept and a portion is missing. The repertoire has under 130,000 clones, around four fifths of them found once; the top ten carry 7.5% to 10%. Sequencing input: PBMCs. This TCR came from a woman aged 40-49 years in good health and CMV-seropositive. J is TRBJ2-5 and V is TRBV5-1; 8 bases match TRBD1. The CDR3 DNA sequence: TGCGCCAGCAGCTTGACGACAGGGGCGACCCAGTACTTC. Protein sequence: CASSLTTGATQYF.